The rows below give T cell receptor beta chains drawn from one sample of a study of shared clonotypes between healthy human individuals. Assay: immunoSEQ multiplex PCR; the TCRdb copy retains only in-frame clones and omits some. Counted here are about 680,000 clones, roughly 94% occurring once; the ten biggest clones make up approximately 25%. Sequencing was performed on naive CD8+ T cells sorted from blood. These receptors all stem from a man aged 25 to 45 in good health. Each CDR3 is given with its conserved first and last residue. A D gene is named only where the DNA matches it firmly. Size tells how often a clone was seen (once, few, many) or the class of an expanded clone, and some rows leave it out.

D	length	V	J	size	DNA	CDR3
-	12	TRBV4-1	TRBJ1-1	-	TGCGCCAGCTCGGACAGACTCACTGAAGCTTTCTTT	CASSDRLTEAFF
TRBD1	16	TRBV29-1	TRBJ1-2	-	TGCAGCGTTGATTCGGACAGGGGGCGCTTCTCCTATGGCTACACCTTC	CSVDSDRGRFSYGYTF
-	14	TRBV10-3	TRBJ2-6	-	TGTGCCATCAGTGTTAATCGAGGGGCCAACGTCCTGACTTTC	CAISVNRGANVLTF
-	11	TRBV28	TRBJ2-7	once	TGTGCCAGCAGTTCCCTCTACGAGCAGTACTTC	CASSSLYEQYF
-	15	TRBV9	TRBJ2-7	-	TGTGCCAGCAGCGTGAGCTTCGCCTCATCCTACGAGCAGTACTTC	CASSVSFASSYEQYF
TRBD2	13	TRBV29-1	TRBJ2-7	-	TGCAGCGTTGACCTAGCGGGGAGCTACGAGCAGTACTTC	CSVDLAGSYEQYF
-	13	TRBV27	TRBJ2-3	-	TGTGCCAGCAGTTTTTTTAACACAGATACGCAGTATTTT	CASSFFNTDTQYF
TRBD1	15	TRBV27	TRBJ2-2	-	TGTGCCAGCAGTTTTGAGGGGGCGAGGGCCGGGGAGCTGTTTTTT	CASSFEGARAGELFF
-	13	TRBV19	TRBJ2-5	-	TGTGCCAGTAGACCGGACAGTCAAGAGACCCAGTACTTC	CASRPDSQETQYF
TRBD1	16	TRBV7-8	TRBJ2-7	-	TGTGCCAGCAGCTTAGGTTTAGGGACAGGGGGTCACGAGCAGTACTTC	CASSLGLGTGGHEQYF
-	16	TRBV6-1	TRBJ2-1	-	TGTGCCAGCAGTGAAGCGCCGAGACAGGCCTACAATGAGCAGTTCTTC	CASSEAPRQAYNEQFF
TRBD2	15	TRBV5-4	TRBJ2-2	-	TGTGCCAGCAGCCATACTAGCGGGAACACCGGGGAGCTGTTTTTT	CASSHTSGNTGELFF
TRBD2	15	TRBV2	TRBJ2-1	once	TGTGCCAGCAGCTTCCTAGCGGCAAGGTACAATGAGCAGTTCTTC	CASSFLAARYNEQFF